The 32 T cell receptor beta chains below all came from one sample that was sequenced in a study of blood T cells in healthy people across ages. Through a sample-barcoded 5' primer and a J-beta primer mix, a second PCR was run for roughly 6 to 11 cycles. TCRdb analysed the 5' RACE reads with MiXCR anew, one entry per CDR3 protein. The table has 1.8 million or so distinct CDR3 sequences, about two fifths seen once. The source material was blood. All receptors come from a human donor in good health.

This clonotype was seen a handful of times. The genes are TRBV7-2 and TRBJ1-6, with 7 bases that match TRBD1. Germline assignment: CDR1 SGHTA and CDR2 FQGNSA. This CDR3 comprises 15 residues. Germline trimming cut 7 bases from V and 9 bases from J; bases unmatched to any gene: 12. The CDR3, as DNA: TGTGCCAGCACGCGAGGAAGGGACAGCCGTTCACCCCTCCACTTT. Its protein is CASTRGRDSRSPLHF.

For this clonotype: A read error may account for a junction end that differs from germline. This chain links TRBV27 with TRBJ2-5; the match to TRBD2 covers 8 bases. The germline CDR1 and CDR2 sequences are MNHEY and SMNVEV (reference sequence). This CDR3 is 14 amino acids long. This CDR3 is CASSVSGGQATQYF. CDR3 in DNA: TGTGCCAGCAGTGTTTCGGGGGGGCAAGCGACCCAGTACTTC.

This chain connects TRBV5-1 to TRBJ2-1, with 10 nucleotides matching TRBD2. V lost 2 bases and J lost 5; bases outside the gene matches: 7. This CDR3 is built from 16 residues. The germline V gene has CDR1 SGHRS and CDR2 YFSETQ. The CDR3 loop reads CASSFDLAGENNEQFF. The CDR3 DNA sequence: TGCGCCAGCAGCTTTGATCTAGCGGGGGAGAACAATGAGCAGTTCTTC.

As to this clonotype: A read error may be the cause here, since a much bigger clone is one base away. The chain carries TRBV7-2 and TRBJ2-6; possibly TRBD1 for D (5 bases). The CDR3 contains 16 residues. Germline assignment: CDR1 SGHTA and CDR2 FQGNSA. CDR3 residues: CASSLDVSSGANVRTF. The CDR3, as DNA: TGTGCCAGCAGCTTGGACGTCAGCTCTGGGGCCAACGTCCGGACTTTC.

The rearrangement joins TRBV10-3 to TRBJ2-7; D unresolved. The CDR3 runs to 12 residues. The V and J ends lost 9 bases and 2 bases respectively, with 11 bases between them. Germline CDR1 ENHRY, CDR2 SYGVKD. The CDR3, as DNA: TGTGCCATTTTGCCCTCACCCTACGAGCAGTACTTC. This translates into CAILPSPYEQYF.

The chain joins TRBV7-2 to TRBJ1-4, with D possibly matching TRBD1 (6 bases). Per germline, CDR1 SGHTA and CDR2 FQGNSA. Trimming pared 5 bases from V and 4 bases from J, leaving 11 bases between. The CDR3 contains 14 residues. The CDR3 DNA reads TGTGCCAGCAGCGCGGACAGATTTAATGAAAAACTGTTTTTT. It is translated as CASSADRFNEKLFF. Full variable domain (rest looked up from reference TRBV7-2 and TRBJ1-4): GAGVSQSPSNKVTEKGKDVELRCDPISGHTALYWYRQSLGQGLEFLIYFQGNSAPDKSGLPSDRFSAERTGGSVSTLTIQRTQQEDSAVYLCASSADRFNEKLFFGSGTQLSVL.

Of note for this clonotype: Germline and junction disagree at one end, which may indicate a read error. This sequence joins TRBV7-9 and TRBJ2-7; 7 bases map to TRBD1. Germline-derived CDR1 and CDR2 are SEHNR and FQNEAQ (reference sequence). The CDR3 has 15 residues. The CDR3 sequence is CVSSLNRGRLDEQYF. The DNA for the CDR3 is TGTGTCAGCAGCTTAAACAGGGGCCGTCTGGACGAGCAGTACTTC. Together with reference TRBV7-9 and TRBJ2-7, the CDR3 gives the full variable domain: DTGVSQNPRHKITKRGQNVTFRCDPISEHNRLYWYRQTLGQGPEFLTYFQNEAQLEKSRLLSDRFSAERPKGSFSTLEIQRTEQGDSAMYLCVSSLNRGRLDEQYFGPGTRLTVT.

This chain connects TRBV4-2 to TRBJ1-1; 7 bases line up with TRBD1. CDR3 size: 17 residues. Germline-derived CDR1 and CDR2 are LGHNA and YNFKEQ. Trimming took 0 bases from V and 7 from J; bases not matched to a gene: 14. The CDR3 DNA sequence: TGTGCCAGCAGCCAAGATTTAACAGGGGCCCGGCTCGGTGAAGCTTTCTTT. Translation gives CASSQDLTGARLGEAFF.

The rearrangement joins TRBV6-5 to TRBJ2-1; weak D call: TRBD1 (6 bases). CDR1 is MNHEY, CDR2 SVGAGI, per germline. The CDR3 runs 14 residues. V lost 3 bases to trimming and J lost 7 bases, with 13 bases between them. The CDR3 reads CASSYLDRRNEQFF. Here the CDR3 DNA reads TGTGCCAGCAGTTATTTGGACAGAAGGAATGAGCAGTTCTTC.

This clonotype is a singleton in its sample. The gene calls are TRBV4-2 and TRBJ2-7; 7 bases match TRBD2. Germline V gene sequence: CDR1 LGHNA, CDR2 YNFKEQ. V trimming: 1 base; J trimming: 0 bases; junction bases outside the gene matches: 9. The CDR3 covers 17 residues. CDR3 residues: CASSQVGEGKSSYEQYF. The CDR3 DNA reads TGTGCCAGCAGCCAAGTTGGGGAGGGTAAGAGCTCCTACGAGCAGTACTTC.

The chain joins TRBV10-3 to TRBJ1-2; no definite D call. Germline V CDR1 and CDR2: ENHRY, SYGVKD. The CDR3 has 14 residues. V lost 3 bases to trimming and J lost 4 bases, with 12 bases between them. The CDR3 nucleotides read TGTGCCATCAGTGAAGCCACGGGGAGCTATGGCTACACCTTC. Translated: CAISEATGSYGYTF.

The chain joins TRBV12-3 or TRBV12-4 to TRBJ1-1; D might be TRBD1 (6 bases). This CDR3 region has 18 residues. V gave up 2 bases and J gave up 5 bases, with 24 bases separating them. The CDR3 is CASSLTPQGMAPETEAFF. The CDR3 DNA follows: TGTGCCAGCAGTTTAACACCTCAGGGGATGGCCCCGGAAACTGAAGCTTTCTTT.

The V gene is TRBV6-5, the J gene TRBJ1-1; D is possibly TRBD1 (5 bases). V was clipped by 6 bases and J by 3 bases, with 14 bases between them. Germline-derived CDR1 and CDR2 are MNHEY and SVGAGI. The CDR3 covers 14 residues. CDR3 sequence: CASRTLPGHTEAFF. The CDR3 DNA sequence: TGTGCCAGCAGAACCTTGCCAGGGCACACTGAAGCTTTCTTT.

This clonotype was counted only a few times. The chain carries TRBV10-3 and TRBJ2-1; TRBD2 matches at 9 bases. Unmatched junction bases numbered 8, after V lost 8 bases and J lost 9 bases. This CDR3 spans 13 amino acids. Germline-derived CDR1 and CDR2 are ENHRY and SYGVKD. The CDR3 DNA is TGTGCCATCGGAGGCGGGGGGGCCGGTGAGCAGTTCTTC. Amino acids: CAIGGGGAGEQFF.

This clonotype showed up just once. The CDR3 DNA follows: TGTGCCAGCACCCCGTCCCGGGACAGGCACGAGCAGTACTTC. Protein product: CASTPSRDRHEQYF. The rearrangement links TRBV6-1 to TRBJ2-7, with 8 bases lining up with TRBD1. With 7 bases clipped from V and 5 bases from J, the junction kept 10 bases outside the gene matches. Germline CDR1 MNHNS, CDR2 SASEGT. The CDR3 contains 14 residues.

The chain links TRBV7-9 to TRBJ2-5; D might be TRBD1 or TRBD2, each matching 5 bases. CDR1 and CDR2 from the germline V gene are SEHNR and FQNEAQ (reference sequence). Trimming stripped 5 bases from V and 5 bases from J, with 12 bases between. The CDR3 has 13 amino acids. The CDR3 region has the DNA TGTGCCAGCAGCGAACTAGGGGCCGAGACCCAGTACTTC. Translated: CASSELGAETQYF.

The chain links TRBV7-2 to TRBJ1-2; tentative D call: TRBD1 (5 bases). Germline assignment: CDR1 SGHTA and CDR2 FQGNSA. The V gene lost 2 bases and the J gene lost 6 bases, with 13 bases spanning the gap. This CDR3 has 14 amino acids. This CDR3 is CASSLRARVDGYTF. The CDR3 bases are TGTGCCAGCAGCTTAAGGGCCAGGGTCGATGGCTACACCTTC. Full variable domain (rest looked up from reference TRBV7-2 and TRBJ1-2): GAGVSQSPSNKVTEKGKDVELRCDPISGHTALYWYRQSLGQGLEFLIYFQGNSAPDKSGLPSDRFSAERTGGSVSTLTIQRTQQEDSAVYLCASSLRARVDGYTFGSGTRLTVV.

The chain employs TRBV6-1 and TRBJ1-1; D remains ambiguous. The CDR3 runs 15 residues. The V gene lost 7 bases and the J gene lost 5 bases, with 20 bases spanning the gap. Germline V gives CDR1 MNHNS, CDR2 SASEGT. CDR3 protein: CASTNRWNTVTEAFF. In DNA, the CDR3 is TGTGCCAGCACGAATCGGTGGAATACCGTAACTGAAGCTTTCTTT.

The gene calls are TRBV7-9 and TRBJ1-1; TRBD1 matches 8 bases. The CDR3 loop spans 12 amino acids. From germline, CDR1 is SEHNR and CDR2 FQNEAQ (reference sequence). V lost 5 bases, J lost 6 bases, and 2 bases stayed unmatched. CDR3 residues: CASSVTGAEAFF. The CDR3 region has the DNA TGTGCCAGCAGCGTGACAGGGGCTGAAGCTTTCTTT.

The CDR3 spells CASRRTGGKGGYTF. The CDR3, as DNA: TGTGCCAGCAGACGGACAGGGGGAAAGGGAGGCTACACCTTC. The V gene is TRBV5-5, the J gene TRBJ1-2; 10 nucleotides align to TRBD1. Germline trimming cut 5 bases from V and 8 bases from J; bases unmatched to any gene: 9. This CDR3 spans 14 amino acids. Germline V CDR1 and CDR2: SGHKS, YYEKEE (reference sequence).

V usage is TRBV7-9 and J usage is TRBJ1-1; D is ambiguous. This CDR3 has 13 amino acids. Looked up from germline, CDR1 is SEHNR and CDR2 is FQNEAQ (reference sequence). The germline V and J ends were trimmed by 4 bases and 3 bases, with 9 bases remaining between them. The CDR3 nucleotides are TGTGCCAGCAGCTCATTCCAAGACACTGAAGCTTTCTTT. Amino acid sequence: CASSSFQDTEAFF. Combining the CDR3 with reference TRBV7-9 and TRBJ1-1 gives the whole variable domain DTGVSQNPRHKITKRGQNVTFRCDPISEHNRLYWYRQTLGQGPEFLTYFQNEAQLEKSRLLSDRFSAERPKGSFSTLEIQRTEQGDSAMYLCASSSFQDTEAFFGQGTRLTVV.

Remarks on this clonotype: A junction end diverges from the germline sequence, so it may reflect a read error. The rearrangement uses TRBV7-9 and TRBJ1-5; no definite D call. Germline V gene sequence: CDR1 SEHNR, CDR2 FQNEAQ (reference sequence). The CDR3 spans 16 residues. The CDR3 here is CARKVGVLISNRPQHF. The CDR3 DNA sequence: TGTGCCAGGAAAGTAGGAGTTTTAATTAGCAATCGGCCCCAGCATTTT.

In its sample, this clonotype was seen many times. The V gene is TRBV10-3, the J gene TRBJ2-5; D not resolved. Germline V CDR1 and CDR2: ENHRY, SYGVKD. V was cut by 5 bases and J by 1 base, with 14 bases left in between. This CDR3 is built from 15 residues. The CDR3 region is CAISKKIDLQETQYF. The CDR3, as DNA: TGTGCCATCAGTAAAAAAATAGACCTCCAAGAGACCCAGTACTTC.

This clonotype was picked up many times. The chain links TRBV12-3 or TRBV12-4 to TRBJ2-1; D is possibly TRBD1 (5 bases). The CDR3 loop spans 13 amino acids. Trimming took 3 bases from V and 9 from J, leaving 12 bases between them. CDR3 region: CASSFRQSSEQFF. The CDR3, as DNA: TGTGCCAGCAGTTTTAGACAGTCAAGTGAGCAGTTCTTC.

The CDR3 is CASSQTLEGIQYF. The CDR3, as DNA: TGTGCCAGCAGCCAAACCTTAGAAGGCATTCAGTACTTC. The V gene is TRBV3-1, the J gene TRBJ2-4; D remains unclear. V lost 2 bases and J 9 bases, leaving 11 bases between the germline ends. The CDR3 spans 13 residues. Germline V gene sequence: CDR1 LGHDT, CDR2 YNNKEL (reference sequence).

The V call is TRBV12-3 or TRBV12-4, the J call TRBJ2-7, with 7 positions matching TRBD1. The CDR3 is 15 residues long. J was trimmed by 3 bases and V by 6 bases; bases with no gene match: 11. CDR3 DNA: TGTGCCAGCAGGCGACAGGGACGGGCCGGCTACGAGCAGTACTTC. This translates into CASRRQGRAGYEQYF.

This clonotype was seen a handful of times. The chain employs TRBV20-1 and TRBJ2-7; D remains unclear. This CDR3 spans 14 amino acids. Germline V gene data show CDR1 as DFQATT and CDR2 as SNEGSKA (reference sequence). Deletions cut 5 bases from V and 0 bases from J, with 14 bases between. The DNA of the CDR3 is TGCAGTGCTCAAGGGTGGCGGAGCTCCTACGAGCAGTACTTC. Translating it yields CSAQGWRSSYEQYF.

This clonotype was detected many times. This chain uses TRBV12-3 or TRBV12-4 with TRBJ1-5; unclear D gene. V lost 6 bases and J lost 1, with 7 bases in between. The CDR3 totals 13 residues. This CDR3 is CASSLTSNQPQHF. As DNA, the CDR3 is TGTGCCAGCAGCTTAACGAGCAATCAGCCCCAGCATTTT.

The J gene is TRBJ2-3, the V gene TRBV20-1, with TRBD2 matching 15 bases. The CDR3 extends over 15 amino acids. Germline CDR1 and CDR2: DFQATT and SNEGSKA (reference sequence). With V trimmed by 6 bases and J by 5 bases, 6 bases remained unmatched. CDR3 sequence (DNA): TGCAGTGCCCATGGACTAGCGGGGGGGCGAGATACGCAGTATTTT. It translates to CSAHGLAGGRDTQYF.

In this sample, this clonotype turned up a few times. V usage is TRBV5-1 and J usage is TRBJ2-3; a weak D match, TRBD2 (7 bases). V lost 1 base, J lost 2 bases, and 11 bases lay in between. This CDR3 spans 15 amino acids. Germline values: CDR1 SGHRS, CDR2 YFSETQ. This chain's CDR3 is CASSLWGGDTDTQYF. The CDR3, as DNA: TGCGCCAGCAGCTTGTGGGGGGGCGACACAGATACGCAGTATTTT. Using reference TRBV5-1 and TRBJ2-3 for the parts outside the CDR3, the full variable domain is KAGVTQTPRYLIKTRGQQVTLSCSPISGHRSVSWYQQTPGQGLQFLFEYFSETQRNKGNFPGRFSGRQFSNSRSEMNVSTLELGDSALYLCASSLWGGDTDTQYFGPGTRLTVL.

This chain uses TRBV9 with TRBJ2-7, with TRBD1 matching 7 bases. Trimming removed 0 bases from V and 6 bases from J; junction bases left unmatched: 6. Germline V gene data show CDR1 as SGDLS and CDR2 as YYNGEE. CDR3 length: 14 residues. As DNA, the CDR3 is TGTGCCAGCAGCGTAGACGGGACAGCTCTCGAGCAGTACTTC. This codes for CASSVDGTALEQYF.

This clonotype was recorded at least ten times. J is TRBJ2-1 and V is TRBV3-1, with 10 positions matching TRBD1. The CDR3 has 14 amino acids. From germline, CDR1 is LGHDT and CDR2 YNNKEL (reference sequence). With V trimmed by 1 base and J by 12 bases, 6 bases remained unmatched. The CDR3 spells CASSQGDRGIGQFF. The CDR3 coding sequence is TGTGCCAGCAGCCAAGGGGACAGGGGAATAGGGCAGTTCTTC.